This T cell receptor (beta chain) came from a study of Ad26.COV2.S vaccination and SARS-CoV-2 variants. Points from the study as a whole: Analytic work on TCR breadth and depth might have understated the full extent of total T cell responses. Among vaccine recipients, spike-specific TCR breadth exceeded that of placebo recipients.

For this clone: Antigen unknown.

The assay was immunoSEQ multiplex PCR, and TCRdb's table has in-frame clones only and misses some. Among about 400,000 clones, over 75% were seen once, and the ten largest hold about 1.9%. The treatment here: some 20 received Ad26.COV2.S at low or high dose, single or two shots; roughly 5 received placebo; per-sample allocation not given. Sampling happened 63 days after the first vaccine or placebo injection. Within Boston, the person who donated was an adult of 18-55 years. Germline CDR1 and CDR2: SGHRS and YFSETQ. Trimming removed 6 bases from V and 6 bases from J; junction bases left unmatched: 12. This CDR3 spans 15 amino acids.

The source material was peripheral blood, sampled in a trial of Ad26.COV2.S vaccine versus placebo. The receptor's source is a person aged 18-65 years who received the Ad26.COV2.S COVID-19 vaccine or a placebo. The chain links TRBV5-1 to TRBJ2-7; 10 bases align to TRBD1. CDR3 nucleotides: TGCGCCAGCACCTCCGGGACAGGGGTTCGGGGCGAGCAGTACTTC. Amino acid sequence: CASTSGTGVRGEQYF.